The 29 T cell receptor beta chains listed next were all sequenced from one sample in a study of shared clonotypes between healthy human individuals. The assay was immunoSEQ multiplex PCR, and TCRdb's table has in-frame clones only and misses some. The profile shows about a million clones, around 80% of them singletons. Sequencing was performed on memory CD4+ T cells sorted from blood. The subset denotes: CD45RA-negative fraction. The receptors come from a man aged 18 to 29 in good health.

About this clone: Other DNA sequences of this sample code for an identical CDR3. The V and J genes are TRBV18 and TRBJ2-3; D call uncertain. There are 12 residues in the CDR3. The germline gives CDR1 KGHSH, CDR2 LQKENI. Trimming removed 3 bases from V and 6 bases from J, with 7 bases in between. The CDR3 DNA reads TGTGCCAGCTCACCGGGTTTGGATACGCAGTATTTT. This encodes CASSPGLDTQYF.

This clone has only one observation. The chain joins TRBV25-1 to TRBJ2-5; D possibly corresponds to TRBD2 (6 bases). Trimming took off 3 bases at V and 6 bases at J, with 14 bases between the two ends. The CDR3 covers 14 residues. Germline loops: CDR1 MGHDK, CDR2 SYGVNS. CDR3 region: CASSEFGGRQTQYF. The CDR3 DNA follows: TGTGCCAGCAGTGAGTTCGGGGGTAGGCAGACCCAGTACTTC.

The chain has TRBV5-4 and TRBJ2-7, with 9 bases aligning to TRBD1. V gave up 4 bases and J gave up 0 bases; unmatched junction bases: 8. Per the germline V gene, CDR1 is SGHNT and CDR2 is YYREEE (reference sequence). The CDR3 runs 16 residues. The CDR3 here is CASSTPGTGSSYEQYF. The CDR3 bases are TGTGCCAGCAGCACCCCCGGGACAGGGAGCTCCTACGAGCAGTACTTC.

The V and J genes are TRBV27 and TRBJ2-5; a possible D gene is TRBD2 (6 bases). With 3 bases removed from V and 1 base from J, the gap between germline ends came to 12 bases. There are 15 residues in the CDR3. CDR1 and CDR2 from the germline V gene are MNHEY and SMNVEV (reference sequence). The CDR3 DNA follows: TGTGCCAGCAGTTTGGTACCGACTAGCCAAGAGACCCAGTACTTC. Encoded protein: CASSLVPTSQETQYF.

This clone has just one count. The chain recombines TRBV5-1 with TRBJ2-6; D perhaps matches TRBD1 (5 bases). Looked up from germline, CDR1 is SGHRS and CDR2 is YFSETQ. V was cut by 0 bases and J by 6 bases, with 13 bases left in between. This CDR3 comprises 16 residues. The CDR3 nucleotides read TGCGCCAGCAGCTTGGAAGGCCAGGGTATGGCCAACGTCCTGACTTTC. Protein product: CASSLEGQGMANVLTF.

The genes are TRBV9 and TRBJ2-2; tentatively, D is TRBD1 (7 bases). The germline V gene encodes CDR1 SGDLS and CDR2 YYNGEE. The length of the CDR3 is 16 residues. V gave up 1 base and J gave up 5 bases, with 15 bases separating them. The CDR3 is CASSVRETGRTGELFF. CDR3 in DNA: TGTGCCAGCAGCGTACGGGAGACAGGGCGGACCGGGGAGCTGTTTTTT.

The sample holds a few counts of this clone. The J gene is TRBJ1-3, the V gene TRBV18; D might be TRBD1 (5 bases). The CDR3 length is 16 residues. Germline CDR1 KGHSH, CDR2 LQKENI. Trimming shortened V by 2 bases and J by 0 bases, and 11 bases separated the two germline ends. The CDR3, as DNA: TGTGCCAGCTCACCAGCTACGACAGCCTCTGGAAACACCATATATTTT. As protein: CASSPATTASGNTIYF.

This chain links TRBV30 with TRBJ1-6; TRBD1 agrees at 7 bases. Losses at the gene ends were 3 bases for V and 4 bases for J; bases not matched to a gene: 6. The CDR3 has 15 residues. Germline-derived CDR1 and CDR2 are GTSNPN and SVGIG (reference sequence). CDR3 bases: TGTGCCTGGAGAACCCGGGACAGATATAATTCACCCCTCCACTTT. Amino acid sequence: CAWRTRDRYNSPLHF.

The gene calls are TRBV6-5 and TRBJ2-7, with 9 bases lining up with TRBD1. V gave up 6 bases and J gave up 2 bases; unmatched junction bases: 2. Germline V gives CDR1 MNHEY, CDR2 SVGAGI. This CDR3 comprises 13 residues. The CDR3 here is CASRGDRAYEQYF. CDR3 in DNA: TGTGCCAGCAGAGGGGACAGGGCCTACGAGCAGTACTTC.

The chain recombines TRBV5-4 with TRBJ1-5; possible D gene TRBD1, 5 bases. Germline V gene data show CDR1 as SGHNT and CDR2 as YYREEE (reference sequence). V was shortened by 4 bases and J by 10 bases, with 18 bases between the two germline ends. The length of the CDR3 is 14 residues. Here the CDR3 reads CASSQDRGTGPQHF. CDR3 DNA sequence: TGTGCCAGCAGCCAGGATAGAGGTACAGGCCCCCAGCATTTT.

The CDR3 sequence: CASRRLGGGIYGYTF. Written as DNA, the CDR3 is TGTGCCAGCAGACGACTAGGGGGCGGGATCTATGGCTACACCTTC. This chain links TRBV27 with TRBJ1-2; 7 bases match TRBD1. Germline lookup yields CDR1 MNHEY and CDR2 SMNVEV (reference sequence). V was pared by 6 bases and J by 4 bases, with 11 bases of the junction left unmatched. The CDR3 consists of 15 residues.

This clone appeared a single time. The chain couples TRBV4-1 to TRBJ1-6; 7 nucleotides align to TRBD1. The ends lost 4 bases at V and 8 bases at J; junction bases unmatched: 8. Looked up from germline, CDR1 is MGHRA and CDR2 is YSYEKL. This CDR3 has 15 amino acids. The CDR3 DNA reads TGCGCCAGCAGCCTTGCCGGGACAGATTATTCACCCCTCCACTTT. Its protein is CASSLAGTDYSPLHF.

This clone has just one count. The chain has TRBV14 and TRBJ2-1; 9 nucleotides match TRBD2. V lost 3 bases, J lost 7 bases, and 10 bases stayed unmatched. Per germline, CDR1 SGHDN and CDR2 FVKESK. The CDR3 is made up of 16 amino acids. The CDR3 coding sequence is TGTGCCAGCAGCCAGGCCACCCCTAGCGGGAAGAATGAGCAGTTCTTC. This translates into CASSQATPSGKNEQFF.

V usage is TRBV18 and J usage is TRBJ1-1; D uncertain. Trimming took off 0 bases at V and 0 bases at J, with 11 bases between the two ends. The germline V gene encodes CDR1 KGHSH and CDR2 LQKENI. The CDR3 sequence is 16 residues long. The CDR3 sequence is CASSPPFATMNTEAFF. The CDR3 nucleotides read TGTGCCAGCTCACCACCATTTGCGACGATGAACACTGAAGCTTTCTTT.

This clone occurred a few times. Germline is not matched at one junction end, which may reflect a read error. J is TRBJ2-3 and V is TRBV18, with 8 bases fitting TRBD2. CDR1 KGHSH and CDR2 LQKENI come from the germline V gene. The CDR3 sequence is 12 residues long. The CDR3 region is CASSPRGGRNGF. The CDR3 DNA is TGTGCCAGCTCACCCCGAGGCGGGAGGAATGGTTTT.

The rearrangement joins TRBV10-3 to TRBJ2-1, with 11 positions matching TRBD2. Looked up from germline, CDR1 is ENHRY and CDR2 is SYGVKD. Germline trimming cut 7 bases from V and 5 bases from J; bases unmatched to any gene: 7. This CDR3 region has 15 residues. The CDR3 sequence: CAITSLAGGNNEQFF. The DNA for the CDR3 is TGTGCCATCACCAGCCTAGCGGGGGGAAACAATGAGCAGTTCTTC.

The J gene is TRBJ2-2, the V gene TRBV10-2, with 9 bases fitting TRBD2. This CDR3 has 16 amino acids. The germline V gene has CDR1 WSHSY and CDR2 SAAADI. The V gene end was trimmed by 6 bases and the J gene end by 6 bases; junction bases not matched to a gene: 11. The CDR3 DNA is TGCGCCAGCAGCACATCCAGCGGGGGGCCCCCCGGGGAGCTGTTTTTT. Encoded protein: CASSTSSGGPPGELFF.

The chain has TRBV7-8 and TRBJ1-4; no clear D gene. CDR3 length equals 15 residues. The ends were cut back, 1 base at V and 4 bases at J, with 10 bases in the middle. Germline V gene sequence: CDR1 SGHVS, CDR2 FQNEAQ. CDR3 bases: TGTGCCAGCAGCTTAGAACGGTTTTATAATGAAAAACTGTTTTTT. Translating gives CASSLERFYNEKLFF.

This clone was seen a single time. Other DNA sequences within the sample encode an identical CDR3. This rearrangement joins TRBV9 to TRBJ2-7; D gene ambiguous. The V end lost 0 bases, the J end lost 0 bases, and 10 bases lay between the germline ends. This CDR3 spans 15 amino acids. Germline-derived CDR1 and CDR2 are SGDLS and YYNGEE. In DNA form, the CDR3 reads TGTGCCAGCAGCGTAGGATCCGGTAGCTCCTACGAGCAGTACTTC. Translating it yields CASSVGSGSSYEQYF.

On this clone itself: The identical CDR3 is also encoded by other nucleotide sequences in the sample. The chain couples TRBV30 to TRBJ1-5; the D is unclear. Germline CDR1 is GTSNPN and CDR2 is SVGIG (reference sequence). The V end was cut by 1 base, the J end by 5 bases, with 12 bases between. This CDR3 comprises 14 residues. CDR3 in amino acids: CAWSGAAGDQPQHF. CDR3 DNA: TGTGCCTGGAGTGGAGCGGCAGGTGATCAGCCCCAGCATTTT.

This chain connects TRBV2 to TRBJ1-5; D unresolved. CDR3 size: 17 residues. Germline V lookup: CDR1 SNHLY, CDR2 FYNNEI. The ends were cut back, 4 bases at V and 2 bases at J, with 18 bases in the middle. The CDR3 DNA follows: TGTGCCAGCAGTGGGTCCGTTAAGGTTGGAGGCAATCAGCCCCAGCATTTT. Protein sequence: CASSGSVKVGGNQPQHF. Full variable domain (remainder filled in from reference TRBV2 and TRBJ1-5): EPEVTQTPSHQVTQMGQEVILRCVPISNHLYFYWYRQILGQKVEFLVSFYNNEISEKSEIFDDQFSVERPDGSNFTLKIRSTKLEDSAMYFCASSGSVKVGGNQPQHFGDGTRLSIL.

V is TRBV19 and J is TRBJ1-5, with unresolved D. Trimming stripped 6 bases from V and 2 bases from J, with 14 bases between. The CDR3 contains 15 residues. Germline CDR1 is LNHDA and CDR2 is SQIVND (reference sequence). The CDR3 DNA follows: TGTGCCAGTAGGAACAGTTGGGGTGGCAATCAGCCCCAGCATTTT. Translation: CASRNSWGGNQPQHF.

The CDR3 coding sequence is TGTGCCAGCTCCCTTCCTGGGAGCAGGGGGTTAAAGACCCAGTACTTC. Amino acids: CASSLPGSRGLKTQYF. V is TRBV18 and J is TRBJ2-5; 7 positions match TRBD1. The V gene end was trimmed by 6 bases and the J gene end by 6 bases; junction bases not matched to a gene: 16. The CDR3 runs 16 residues. CDR1 and CDR2 from the germline V gene are KGHSH and LQKENI.

The chain is built from TRBV5-5 and TRBJ2-7; 8 bases are shared with TRBD2. The CDR3 sequence is 15 residues long. Germline CDR1 SGHKS, CDR2 YYEKEE (reference sequence). The trim removed 0 bases at V and 7 bases at J, leaving 9 bases unmatched. As DNA, the CDR3 is TGTGCCAGCAGCTTGGCCGGGACTAGTGCGTGGGAGCAGTACTTC. This codes for CASSLAGTSAWEQYF.

The table lists this clone with a few counts. The rearrangement uses TRBV30 and TRBJ2-2, with D possibly TRBD1 on 5 matching bases. The germline V gene has CDR1 GTSNPN and CDR2 SVGIG (reference sequence). Trimming took off 4 bases at V and 5 bases at J, with 17 bases between the two ends. The CDR3 consists of 15 residues. CDR3 bases: TGTGCCTGGACCCCGGGCTACAGGTCGACCGGGGAGCTGTTTTTT. Translation gives CAWTPGYRSTGELFF.

In its sample, this clone was seen once. This rearrangement joins TRBV11-3 to TRBJ2-2, with D hard to call. Germline values: CDR1 SGHNT, CDR2 YENEEA. Trimming took 5 bases from V and 5 from J, leaving 6 bases between them. The CDR3 contains 12 residues. The CDR3 DNA reads as TGTGCCAGCAGCCCAGAGACCGGGGAGCTGTTTTTT. It specifies CASSPETGELFF.

The rearrangement links TRBV5-1 to TRBJ1-1; no clear D gene. Germline CDR1 is SGHRS and CDR2 is YFSETQ. The CDR3 covers 14 residues. V was clipped by 5 bases and J by 2 bases, with 13 bases between them. CDR3 in DNA: TGCGCCAGCAGTCCTGATGCCATCAACACTGAAGCTTTCTTT. Protein sequence: CASSPDAINTEAFF.

V is TRBV5-1 and J is TRBJ2-3; tentatively, D is TRBD1 (7 bases). Trimming stripped 2 bases from V and 4 bases from J, with 11 bases between. CDR3 length equals 14 residues. Germline V gene data show CDR1 as SGHRS and CDR2 as YFSETQ. In DNA form, the CDR3 reads TGCGCCAGCAGCTTAGACAGGGAGGCAGATACGCAGTATTTT. As protein: CASSLDREADTQYF.

This clone was detected once. This chain joins TRBV5-1 and TRBJ2-7; 10 nucleotides align to TRBD2. The CDR3 runs 16 residues. CDR1 and CDR2 (germline): SGHRS, YFSETQ. Losses at the gene ends were 4 bases for V and 1 base for J; bases not matched to a gene: 8. The CDR3 sequence is CASSPDPTSGSYEQYF. CDR3 sequence (DNA): TGCGCCAGCAGCCCGGACCCGACTAGCGGGTCCTACGAGCAGTACTTC.